These 24 T cell receptor beta chains were sequenced from one sample in a study of cytomegalovirus exposure and HLA in healthy donors. This table comes from immunoSEQ multiplex PCR, and its TCRdb copy is limited to in-frame clones, with some not included. This sample has a few hundred thousand clones, with around nine tenths found just once. Sequences were obtained from PBMCs. The receptors were sampled from a woman aged 18-29 years in good health and CMV-seronegative.

V is TRBV2 and J is TRBJ2-1; 9 positions agree with TRBD2. The CDR3 is 17 amino acids. V lost 3 bases, J lost 6 bases, and 12 bases stayed unmatched. CDR1 is SNHLY and CDR2 is FYNNEI in the germline V gene. The chain's CDR3 is CASSEVAGVGVFNEQFF. The CDR3 DNA reads TGTGCCAGCAGTGAGGTAGCGGGAGTGGGAGTTTTCAATGAGCAGTTCTTC.

The CDR3 region is CASSYTRRPRTGELFF. The CDR3 DNA sequence: TGTGCCAGCAGTTATACTCGCCGCCCACGGACCGGGGAGCTGTTTTTT. The chain is built from TRBV28 and TRBJ2-2; D unresolved. Trimming removed 4 bases from V and 5 bases from J, with 17 bases in between. In germline, CDR1 is MDHEN, CDR2 SYDVKM. CDR3 length: 16 residues.

The chain joins TRBV25-1 to TRBJ2-5; TRBD1 matches at 7 bases. V lost 6 bases, J lost 7 bases, and 8 bases stayed unmatched. The CDR3 contains 13 residues. Germline assignment: CDR1 MGHDK and CDR2 SYGVNS. CDR3 protein: CASRGQEAATQYF. Here the CDR3 DNA reads TGTGCCAGCAGAGGACAGGAAGCAGCGACCCAGTACTTC.

This chain joins TRBV30 and TRBJ1-5, with 7 bases aligning to TRBD1. Trimming took 0 bases from V and 7 from J; bases not matched to a gene: 9. CDR1 and CDR2 (germline): GTSNPN, SVGIG (reference sequence). The CDR3 has 15 amino acids. CDR3 in amino acids: CAWSVPTPQGQPQHF. DNA for the CDR3: TGTGCCTGGAGTGTACCGACACCACAGGGGCAGCCCCAGCATTTT.

J is TRBJ2-1 and V is TRBV7-8; 11 bases map to TRBD2. The germline gives CDR1 SGHVS, CDR2 FQNEAQ. CDR3 length: 16 residues. V dropped 2 bases and J dropped 9; count of bases not matched to a gene: 9. CDR3 residues: CASSLMRLAGPGEQFF. The CDR3 DNA reads as TGTGCCAGCAGCTTAATGCGACTAGCGGGGCCTGGTGAGCAGTTCTTC.

V gene TRBV5-1 combines with J gene TRBJ2-1; 7 nucleotides align to TRBD1. Germline V gene data show CDR1 as SGHRS and CDR2 as YFSETQ. This CDR3 is built from 15 residues. V lost 4 bases, J lost 4 bases, and 8 bases stayed unmatched. CDR3: CASSITGTAYNEQFF. The CDR3 nucleotides read TGCGCCAGCAGCATAACCGGGACAGCTTACAATGAGCAGTTCTTC.

The chain recombines TRBV14 with TRBJ2-5; 9 positions match TRBD2. This CDR3 comprises 16 residues. V dropped 1 base and J dropped 2; count of bases not matched to a gene: 5. Germline-derived CDR1 and CDR2 are SGHDN and FVKESK. CDR3 in amino acids: CASSQVPAGGQETQYF. The CDR3 DNA is TGTGCCAGCAGCCAAGTGCCAGCGGGAGGACAAGAGACCCAGTACTTC.

The chain has TRBV5-1 and TRBJ2-5; possibly TRBD1 for D (6 bases). The CDR3 length is 15 residues. Per the germline V gene, CDR1 is SGHRS and CDR2 is YFSETQ. The V and J ends lost 4 bases and 2 bases respectively, with 15 bases between them. This CDR3 is CASSLQTGTQETQYF. The CDR3, as DNA: TGCGCCAGCAGCCTCCAGACAGGAACGCAAGAGACCCAGTACTTC.

This sequence joins TRBV30 and TRBJ2-1; D unclear. Between the trimmed V and J ends, which lost 0 bases and 0 bases, there was a span of 12 bases. This CDR3 spans 16 amino acids. Germline loops: CDR1 GTSNPN, CDR2 SVGIG (reference sequence). The CDR3 loop is CAWSVTSHNSYNEQFF. The CDR3 DNA reads TGTGCCTGGAGTGTCACCTCGCACAACTCCTACAATGAGCAGTTCTTC.

This chain links TRBV13 with TRBJ2-7, with 12 positions matching TRBD2. Trimming at V came to 5 bases and at J to 7 bases, leaving 9 bases not matched to a gene. Germline CDR1 and CDR2: PRHDT and FYEKMQ (reference sequence). The length of the CDR3 is 15 residues. The CDR3 sequence is CASSPRTSGTQEQYF. The CDR3 DNA reads as TGTGCCAGCAGCCCTCGGACTAGCGGGACTCAAGAGCAGTACTTC.

The chain joins TRBV2 to TRBJ2-1; 11 positions match TRBD2. The germline CDR1 and CDR2 sequences are SNHLY and FYNNEI. The CDR3 spans 16 residues. Germline trimming cut 5 bases from V and 9 bases from J; bases unmatched to any gene: 12. The CDR3 region has the DNA TGTGCCAGCAGTCAGACGTTAGCGGGAGGGCCTGGTGAGCAGTTCTTC. This codes for CASSQTLAGGPGEQFF. The full variable domain, in which reference TRBV2 and TRBJ2-1 provide the parts outside the CDR3, is EPEVTQTPSHQVTQMGQEVILRCVPISNHLYFYWYRQILGQKVEFLVSFYNNEISEKSEIFDDQFSVERPDGSNFTLKIRSTKLEDSAMYFCASSQTLAGGPGEQFFGPGTRLTVL.

V and J are TRBV5-1 and TRBJ2-3; 16 nucleotides line up with TRBD2. Germline assignment: CDR1 SGHRS and CDR2 YFSETQ. This CDR3 contains 20 residues. The ends lost 4 bases at V and 4 bases at J; junction bases unmatched: 15. CDR3 region: CASSLPGLAGGPTEADTQYF. The CDR3 nucleotides are TGCGCCAGCAGCCTACCGGGACTAGCGGGAGGGCCGACGGAGGCAGATACGCAGTATTTT.

V usage is TRBV10-3 and J usage is TRBJ1-6; D uncertain. V was trimmed by 2 bases and J by 6 bases, leaving 11 bases between them. The V gene's germline CDR1 is ENHRY and CDR2 SYGVKD. The CDR3 extends over 15 amino acids. In nucleotides, the CDR3 is TGTGCCATCAGTGAGGCTTCGACGGGTAATTCACCCCTCCACTTT. It codes for CAISEASTGNSPLHF.

The chain links TRBV10-3 to TRBJ2-1; 10 bases align to TRBD1. The CDR3 has 17 amino acids. Looked up from germline, CDR1 is ENHRY and CDR2 is SYGVKD. V gave up 7 bases and J gave up 4 bases; unmatched junction bases: 13. The CDR3 nucleotides read TGTGCCATCATGGGACAGGGGAAGCTCCAACTATACAATGAGCAGTTCTTC. Residues: CAIMGQGKLQLYNEQFF.

V and J are TRBV7-8 and TRBJ2-1, with a weak D call TRBD2 (6 bases). Trimming took off 3 bases at V and 7 bases at J, with 10 bases between the two ends. The CDR3 spans 13 residues. From germline, CDR1 is SGHVS and CDR2 FQNEAQ. The CDR3 DNA follows: TGTGCCAGCAGCTTCACGGGAGTGAATGAGCAGTTCTTC. Encoded protein: CASSFTGVNEQFF.

This chain joins TRBV7-9 and TRBJ2-2, with D maybe TRBD2 (6 bases). Trimming pared 1 base from V and 1 base from J, leaving 10 bases between. Germline V CDR1 and CDR2: SEHNR, FQNEAQ (reference sequence). The CDR3 consists of 16 residues. Here the CDR3 reads CASSLGPSVNTGELFF. The CDR3 DNA is TGTGCCAGCAGCTTAGGTCCTAGCGTGAACACCGGGGAGCTGTTTTTT.

V and J are TRBV19 and TRBJ1-1, with 9 nucleotides matching TRBD1. The V gene end was trimmed by 9 bases and the J gene end by 5 bases; junction bases not matched to a gene: 7. Germline V lookup: CDR1 LNHDA, CDR2 SQIVND (reference sequence). This CDR3 comprises 13 residues. CDR3 residues: CASGQGRITEAFF. The CDR3, as DNA: TGTGCCAGCGGACAGGGGAGGATAACTGAAGCTTTCTTT.

The chain's CDR3 is CAWTLGGHEQFF. In nucleotides, the CDR3 is TGTGCCTGGACACTAGGGGGCCATGAGCAGTTCTTC. The chain employs TRBV30 and TRBJ2-1; 7 bases agree with TRBD1. Germline V gene data show CDR1 as GTSNPN and CDR2 as SVGIG (reference sequence). This CDR3 contains 12 residues. V gave up 4 bases and J gave up 8 bases; unmatched junction bases: 5.

The chain employs TRBV6-6 and TRBJ1-5; 8 bases align to TRBD1. This CDR3 contains 16 residues. Germline loops: CDR1 MNHNY, CDR2 SVGAGI (reference sequence). V gave up 0 bases and J gave up 6 bases; unmatched junction bases: 7. DNA for the CDR3: TGTGCCAGCAGTTACTCATCGGACAGGGAAGGTCAGCCCCAGCATTTT. It yields the protein CASSYSSDREGQPQHF.

In its sample, this clone was seen a few times. The gene calls are TRBV30 and TRBJ1-6; D may be TRBD1 (6 bases). Germline V lookup: CDR1 GTSNPN, CDR2 SVGIG (reference sequence). This CDR3 has 15 residues. V shed 1 base and J shed 0 bases, with 7 bases lying between them. The CDR3 loop reads CAWSGDNSYNSPLHF. The CDR3 DNA is TGTGCCTGGAGTGGGGACAACTCCTATAATTCACCCCTCCACTTT.

The V and J genes are TRBV30 and TRBJ2-7; TRBD2 is a possible D gene (5 bases). V lost 2 bases and J 5 bases, leaving 7 bases between the germline ends. Germline CDR1 is GTSNPN and CDR2 is SVGIG (reference sequence). There are 11 residues in the CDR3. In nucleotides, the CDR3 is TGTGCCTGGAGTACGGGAAACGAGCAGTACTTC. Its protein product is CAWSTGNEQYF.

This rearrangement joins TRBV7-9 to TRBJ2-7, with D possibly being TRBD1 (6 bases). From germline, CDR1 is SEHNR and CDR2 FQNEAQ (reference sequence). Trimming removed 5 bases at V and 1 base at J, with 18 bases between. CDR3 length equals 16 residues. The DNA of the CDR3 is TGTGCCAGCAGCCCCTCAGGGGCCCTTAATTCCTACGAGCAGTACTTC. It translates to CASSPSGALNSYEQYF. Full variable domain (outside the CDR3, taken from reference TRBV7-9 and TRBJ2-7): DTGVSQNPRHKITKRGQNVTFRCDPISEHNRLYWYRQTLGQGPEFLTYFQNEAQLEKSRLLSDRFSAERPKGSFSTLEIQRTEQGDSAMYLCASSPSGALNSYEQYFGPGTRLTVT.

The chain is built from TRBV30 and TRBJ1-3; D is uncertain. Germline CDR1 reads GTSNPN; CDR2 reads SVGIG (reference sequence). The CDR3 runs 14 residues. The V end lost 3 bases, the J end lost 0 bases, and 9 bases lay between the germline ends. CDR3 amino acids: CAWRPKASGNTIYF. The CDR3 DNA follows: TGTGCCTGGAGACCAAAAGCCTCTGGAAACACCATATATTTT.

The gene calls are TRBV27 and TRBJ2-1; D might be TRBD2 (6 bases). The CDR3 is 16 amino acids. CDR1 is MNHEY, CDR2 SMNVEV, per germline (reference sequence). Between the trimmed V and J ends, which lost 0 bases and 1 base, there was a span of 10 bases. CDR3 sequence reads: CASSLSSGFSYNEQFF. In DNA form, the CDR3 reads TGTGCCAGCAGTTTATCGAGCGGGTTTTCCTACAATGAGCAGTTCTTC.